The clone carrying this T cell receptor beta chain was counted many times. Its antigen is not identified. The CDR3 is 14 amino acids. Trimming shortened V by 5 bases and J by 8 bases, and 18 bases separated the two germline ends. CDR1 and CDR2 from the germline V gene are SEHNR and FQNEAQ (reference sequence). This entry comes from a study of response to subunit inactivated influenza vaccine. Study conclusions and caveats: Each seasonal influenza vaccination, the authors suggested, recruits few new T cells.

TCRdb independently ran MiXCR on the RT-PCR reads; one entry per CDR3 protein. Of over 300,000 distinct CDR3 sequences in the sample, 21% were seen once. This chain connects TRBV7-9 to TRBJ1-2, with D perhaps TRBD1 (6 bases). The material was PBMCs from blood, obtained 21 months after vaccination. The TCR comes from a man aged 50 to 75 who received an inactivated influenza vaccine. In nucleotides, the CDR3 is TGTGCCAGCAGCCCACTAACGGGGGCGCGCGGCTACACCTTC. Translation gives CASSPLTGARGYTF.